These 15 T cell receptor beta chains originate from one sample sequenced in a study of blood T cell repertoires in COVID-19. Only in-frame clones appear in the TCRdb table, and some are missing; sequencing was by immunoSEQ multiplex PCR. The sample lists fewer than 400,000 clones, around nine tenths seen once, with 1.5% to 2% in the top ten. Source material: PBMCs or T cells enriched from blood (not recorded which). The source of these receptors is a woman aged 25 to 39 who had recovered from COVID-19.

The chain carries TRBV6-5 and TRBJ1-2; D is perhaps TRBD1 (5 bases). CDR3 length equals 14 residues. V was clipped by 10 bases and J by 7 bases, with 22 bases between them. From germline, CDR1 is MNHEY and CDR2 SVGAGI. The CDR3 DNA reads TGTGCCACCTCCCCCCCAGGGAGGCAGTTTGGCTACACCTTC. It translates to CATSPPGRQFGYTF.

In DNA form, the CDR3 reads TGCGCCAGCAGCCAAGGAGGCCCGAACCTCGGAAACACCATATATTTT. Its protein product is CASSQGGPNLGNTIYF. The chain has TRBV4-3 and TRBJ1-3, with D unresolved. Trimming removed 1 base from V and 4 bases from J, with 14 bases in between. This CDR3 spans 16 amino acids. CDR1 is LGHNA and CDR2 is YSLEER in the germline V gene.

The chain combines TRBV6-5 with TRBJ1-6; TRBD1 is a possible D gene (5 bases). The CDR3 loop spans 14 amino acids. Germline V gene data show CDR1 as MNHEY and CDR2 as SVGAGI. Trimming removed 6 bases from V and 6 bases from J, with 12 bases in between. The CDR3 here is CASRKTASNSPLHF. The CDR3 DNA sequence: TGTGCCAGCAGGAAGACAGCTTCTAATTCACCCCTCCACTTT.

The chain employs TRBV3-1 (or the pseudogene TRBV3-2) and TRBJ1-1, with 7 positions matching TRBD1. Germline V gene lookup returns CDR1 LGHDT and CDR2 YNNKEL (reference sequence). Trimming cost V 4 bases and J 0 bases; bases outside gene matches: 8. CDR3 size: 16 residues. CDR3 amino acids: CASSLRQGGVNTEAFF. The CDR3 DNA sequence: TGTGCCAGCAGCCTTCGACAGGGTGGCGTGAACACTGAAGCTTTCTTT.

The V call is TRBV20-1, the J call TRBJ2-5; 11 nucleotides align to TRBD2. The CDR3 is 15 amino acids. CDR1 and CDR2 (germline): DFQATT, SNEGSKA (reference sequence). The ends lost 3 bases at V and 5 bases at J; junction bases unmatched: 8. The CDR3 here is CSASILAGGPETQYF. The CDR3 DNA is TGCAGTGCTAGTATATTAGCGGGGGGGCCGGAGACCCAGTACTTC.

This rearrangement joins TRBV7-2 to TRBJ1-2; no clear D gene. V shed 2 bases and J shed 6 bases, with 22 bases lying between them. In germline, CDR1 is SGHTA, CDR2 FQGNSA. CDR3 size: 17 residues. The CDR3 DNA is TGTGCCAGCAGCTTAAGTGTGCAGGCTATCGCTATCCATGGCTACACCTTC. It translates to CASSLSVQAIAIHGYTF.

The V and J genes are TRBV7-6 and TRBJ2-2; 12 bases agree with TRBD1. The CDR3 consists of 19 residues. V lost 2 bases to trimming and J lost 3 bases; unmatched junction nucleotides: 10. Germline V gives CDR1 SGHVS, CDR2 FNYEAQ. CDR3 nucleotides: TGTGCCAGCAGCTTATTCGACGCAGGGACAGGGGGCTACACCGGGGAGCTGTTTTTT. It yields the protein CASSLFDAGTGGYTGELFF.

The V and J genes are TRBV7-9 and TRBJ2-5, with 9 bases identical to TRBD1. This CDR3 spans 17 amino acids. With V trimmed by 5 bases and J by 4 bases, 14 bases remained unmatched. Per germline, CDR1 SEHNR and CDR2 FQNEAQ (reference sequence). The CDR3 region is CASSLPTGGFMRETQYF. CDR3 bases: TGTGCCAGCAGCCTACCCACAGGGGGCTTTATGAGAGAGACCCAGTACTTC.

The rearrangement links TRBV4-3 to TRBJ2-1; perhaps TRBD2 as D (6 bases). This CDR3 contains 12 residues. V was clipped by 3 bases and J by 12 bases, with 12 bases between them. Germline V gives CDR1 LGHNA, CDR2 YSLEER. Here the CDR3 DNA reads TGCGCCAGCAGCCAGTCTGGGGGGTGGCAGTTCTTC. Protein sequence: CASSQSGGWQFF.

Remarks on this clone: At one boundary the junction diverges from the germline segment, which might be a read error. The rearrangement links TRBV5-4 to TRBJ1-1; tentative D call: TRBD1 (6 bases). The germline CDR1 and CDR2 sequences are SGHNT and YYREEE (reference sequence). The CDR3 is 17 residues long. The CDR3 sequence is CASSLGITVGTGYEAFF. Written as DNA, the CDR3 is TGTGCCAGCAGTTTGGGAATAACAGTCGGAACAGGGTATGAAGCTTTCTTT.

The rearrangement joins TRBV7-9 to TRBJ1-1; D unclear. The CDR3 has 13 amino acids. Trimming stripped 4 bases from V and 1 base from J, with 7 bases between. CDR1 and CDR2 (germline): SEHNR, FQNEAQ (reference sequence). CDR3 nucleotide sequence: TGTGCCAGCAGCTGGCCGGGGAACACTGAAGCTTTCTTT. It encodes CASSWPGNTEAFF.

This clone was seen once. The chain uses TRBV7-6 and TRBJ2-7; 9 nucleotides align to TRBD1. The CDR3 is 16 residues long. The V gene end was trimmed by 0 bases and the J gene end by 2 bases; junction bases not matched to a gene: 5. Germline loops: CDR1 SGHVS, CDR2 FNYEAQ. The CDR3 sequence: CASSLAKGQGTYEQYF. The CDR3, as DNA: TGTGCCAGCAGCTTAGCCAAGGGACAGGGAACCTACGAGCAGTACTTC.

Many counts were recorded for this clone. V usage is TRBV16 and J usage is TRBJ1-1; a possible D gene is TRBD1 (5 bases). The CDR3 consists of 14 residues. Germline CDR1 reads KGHSY; CDR2 reads FQNENV. V was shortened by 4 bases and J by 7 bases, with 16 bases between the two germline ends. The CDR3 loop reads CASSPLRKGFEAFF. CDR3 in DNA: TGTGCCAGCAGCCCTCTAAGAAAGGGGTTTGAAGCTTTCTTT.

The CDR3 is CASSFRGLAYTGELFF. The DNA for the CDR3 is TGTGCCAGCAGCTTTCGGGGACTAGCGTACACCGGGGAGCTGTTTTTT. The genes are TRBV7-3 and TRBJ2-2; TRBD2 matches at 10 bases. Germline V gene lookup returns CDR1 SGHTA and CDR2 FQGTGA. This CDR3 has 16 amino acids. V lost 3 bases to trimming and J lost 3 bases; unmatched junction nucleotides: 4.

The rearrangement links TRBV9 to TRBJ1-2; weak D call: TRBD1 (5 bases). Germline V gene sequence: CDR1 SGDLS, CDR2 YYNGEE. Between the trimmed V and J ends, which lost 4 bases and 3 bases, there was a span of 13 bases. The CDR3 loop spans 14 amino acids. The CDR3 DNA reads as TGTGCCAGCAGCTTCTCGACAGACGACTATGGCTACACCTTC. Protein sequence: CASSFSTDDYGYTF.